The T cell receptor (beta chain) under discussion was sequenced for a study of blood T cell repertoires in COVID-19. Whole-study context: Acute and convalescent COVID-19 samples came from the United States, Italy and Spain. From T cells, B-cell-depleted T cells, or PBMCs came the material, which was cDNA or gDNA.

CDR3 length equals 15 residues. CDR1 and CDR2 (germline): SNHLY, FYNNEI. The germline V and J ends were trimmed by 4 bases and 0 bases, with 11 bases remaining between them. As processed by the authors: Quantification of nucleated cells was approximated via reference gene primer amplification. The repertoire was sequenced with immunoSEQ multiplex PCR; TCRdb's copy has only in-frame clones and lacks some. The V and J calls and clone size come from that table; D and trimming were worked out from the DNA. Of tens of thousands of clones in the sample, 90% were seen once. The chain employs TRBV2 and TRBJ2-3; tentatively, D is TRBD2 (6 bases). The sequencing sample was made of peripheral blood. The TCR was taken from a human donor in a cohort sampled during active COVID-19. DNA for the CDR3: TGTGCCAGCAGTGGAGCGGGCCGGAGCACAGATACGCAGTATTTT. Translating gives CASSGAGRSTDTQYF.